This TCR beta chain was recorded in a study of T cell repertoires in cytomegalovirus infection (dated by TCRdb to between 2018 and 2021). In terms of the full investigation: Because public TCR beta signatures pointed to carriage of CMV infection together with the matching HLA type, the HLA type of each donor mattered for the analysis. Study-level results and caveats: In both this cohort and an independent cohort of some 350 donors, the cumulative frequency of public TCR beta family members distinguished carriers of CMV infection plus the relevant HLA type. The ex vivo response was dominated by HLA-C-restricted CMV-specific TCR beta clonotypes, and the single most frequent clonotype in two of eight donors was supplied by these HLA-C-restricted clonotypes.

Sequencing instrument: Illumina HiSeq 1500. TCRdb itself trimmed the public reads at Q25 with fastp, ran MiXCR and retained productive beta chains. Rows matching on CDR3 protein sequence are summarized as one entry with the most common DNA and genes. Within this sample are hundreds of thousands of distinct CDR3 sequences, with 20% to 30% of them counted one time only. The top ten constitute roughly 8% of the sample. From the cysteine up to the phenylalanine, the CDR3 has a length of 14 residues. CDR3 DNA only is kept here, 42 bases in frame from base 1. V loses 3 bases of germline sequence and J loses 1 base, and the interval between the two ends is 6 bases. Looking up the germline V gene (reference sequence) yields CDR1 WNHNN and CDR2 SYGVQD. This clonotype came up many times. The antigen it binds to is not known. Base qualities are missing; no much larger clone stands one base away.

The sample taken for sequencing was CD8+ T cells from PBMCs. This TCR was recovered from a human donor in good health (CMV status not recorded). Some clones in this sample may be carry-over from other donors' samples. The sequence links TRBV10-1 to TRBJ2-2; the D segment cannot be called with confidence. The nucleotide sequence is TGCGCCAGCAGTGACGGTTTGAACACCGGGGAGCTGTTTTTT. This gives the protein CASSDGLNTGELFF.